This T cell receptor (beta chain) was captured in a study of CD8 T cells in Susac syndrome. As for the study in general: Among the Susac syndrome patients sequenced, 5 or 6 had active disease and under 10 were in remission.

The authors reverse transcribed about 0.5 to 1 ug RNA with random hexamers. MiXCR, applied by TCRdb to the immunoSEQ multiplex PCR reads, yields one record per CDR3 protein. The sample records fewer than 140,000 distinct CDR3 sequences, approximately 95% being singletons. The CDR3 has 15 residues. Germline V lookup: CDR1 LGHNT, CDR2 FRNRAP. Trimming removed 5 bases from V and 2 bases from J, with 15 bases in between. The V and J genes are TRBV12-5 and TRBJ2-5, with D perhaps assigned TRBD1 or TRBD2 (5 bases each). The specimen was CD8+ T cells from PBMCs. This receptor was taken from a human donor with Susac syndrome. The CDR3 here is CASGPQAGSQETQYF. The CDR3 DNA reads TGTGCTAGTGGTCCCCAGGCAGGGAGTCAAGAGACCCAGTACTTC.